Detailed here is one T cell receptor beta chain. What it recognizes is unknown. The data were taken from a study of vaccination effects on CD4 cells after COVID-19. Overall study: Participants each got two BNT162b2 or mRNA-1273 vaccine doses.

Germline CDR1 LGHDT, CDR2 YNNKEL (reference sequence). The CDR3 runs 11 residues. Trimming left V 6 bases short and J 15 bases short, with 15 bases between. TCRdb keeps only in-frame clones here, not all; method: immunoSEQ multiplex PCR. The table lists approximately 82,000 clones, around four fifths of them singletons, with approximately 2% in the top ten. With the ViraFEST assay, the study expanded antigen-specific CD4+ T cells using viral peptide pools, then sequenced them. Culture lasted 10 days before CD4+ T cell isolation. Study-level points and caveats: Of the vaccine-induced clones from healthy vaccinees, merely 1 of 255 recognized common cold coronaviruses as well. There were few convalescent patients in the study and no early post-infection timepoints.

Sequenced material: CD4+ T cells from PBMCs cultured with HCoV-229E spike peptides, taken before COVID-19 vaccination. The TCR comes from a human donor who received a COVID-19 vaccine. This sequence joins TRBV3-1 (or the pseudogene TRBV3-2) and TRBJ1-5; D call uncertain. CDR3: CASSLTTARHF. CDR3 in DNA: TGTGCCAGCAGTTTGACGACCGCTCGGCATTTT.